This entry concerns a single TCR beta chain. Produced via immunoSEQ multiplex PCR; TCRdb's table is partial and in-frame only. The profile shows around 360,000 clones, roughly 87% of them singletons. This record comes from a study of blood T cell repertoires in COVID-19. Turning to the study itself: COVID-19 samples collected from the United States, Italy and Spain covered acute and convalescent phases.

Germline CDR1 reads MNHNY; CDR2 reads SVGAGI (reference sequence). The CDR3 has 15 residues. Trimming took off 5 bases at V and 2 bases at J, with 14 bases between the two ends. Participants, about 18 to 90 years old, spanned 25 or so US areas. Cohorts were based on clinical histories the participants reported. Sequencing was performed on PBMCs or T cells enriched from blood (not recorded which). The chain carries TRBV6-6 and TRBJ2-3; TRBD2 might be the D (6 bases). This receptor was identified in a woman under 40 who had recovered from COVID-19. The CDR3 protein is CASSDPGGVTDTQYF. The CDR3 bases are TGTGCCAGCAGTGACCCAGGAGGGGTCACAGATACGCAGTATTTT.